Here is one T cell receptor beta chain with its context. Primers used in a second PCR of about 7 to 12 cycles were a sample-barcoded 5' primer and a J-beta primer mix. Each CDR3 protein gets one entry after TCRdb re-called the 5' RACE reads with MiXCR. The data show 600,000 to 1,000,000 distinct CDR3 sequences, with around 25% seen just once and under 4.5% held by the top ten. This entry comes from a study of blood T cells in healthy people across ages. Germline-derived CDR1 and CDR2 are MRHNA and SNTAGT. This CDR3 region has 16 residues. Trimming took 2 bases from V and 8 from J; bases not matched to a gene: 7. This sample also appeared in a second study, on T cells of mothers and their children.

This receptor was identified in a boy between 5 and 17 years old in good health. Sequenced input: blood. This rearrangement joins TRBV6-4 to TRBJ2-1, with TRBD2 matching over 12 bases. The CDR3 here is CASSDDPSGGADEQFF. CDR3 bases: TGTGCCAGCAGTGACGATCCTAGCGGGGGGGCCGATGAGCAGTTCTTC.